These 21 T cell receptor beta chains share one sample of origin, sequenced in a study of control samples from healthy donors and cancer patients. Method: immunoSEQ multiplex PCR; TCRdb's copy keeps in-frame clones and lacks some. The sample has about 42,000 clones, roughly 85% seen once. Material: blood. The origin of the receptors is a man in his 60s in good health.

This sequence joins TRBV19 and TRBJ2-7, with TRBD1 identical over 7 bases. Germline V CDR1 and CDR2: LNHDA, SQIVND (reference sequence). The V gene end was trimmed by 5 bases and the J gene end by 9 bases; junction bases not matched to a gene: 10. The CDR3 is 13 amino acids. The CDR3: CASSVNRGSGQYF. The CDR3 DNA sequence: TGTGCCAGTAGTGTAAACAGGGGTTCGGGGCAGTACTTC.

The chain carries TRBV5-5 and TRBJ1-2; 7 nucleotides agree with TRBD1. Germline values: CDR1 SGHKS, CDR2 YYEKEE (reference sequence). The length of the CDR3 is 15 residues. V shed 5 bases, J shed 6 bases, and the junction held 13 bases outside the gene matches. The CDR3 nucleotides are TGTGCCAGCAGGGTTCTGGGGACAGCTGGTGATGGCTACACCTTC. Protein product: CASRVLGTAGDGYTF.

J is TRBJ2-7 and V is TRBV6-2 or TRBV6-3; unclear D gene. The CDR3 runs 18 residues. From germline, CDR1 is MNHEY and CDR2 SVGEGT. The germline V and J ends were trimmed by 2 bases and 2 bases, with 22 bases remaining between them. The chain's CDR3 is CASSYRHKSLSFPYEQYF. CDR3 DNA: TGTGCCAGCAGTTACCGACATAAGTCCCTCAGTTTCCCCTACGAGCAGTACTTC.

The chain carries TRBV5-5 and TRBJ2-6; TRBD1 matches 8 bases. V shed 3 bases, J shed 2 bases, and the junction held 10 bases outside the gene matches. The germline V gene encodes CDR1 SGHKS and CDR2 YYEKEE (reference sequence). CDR3 size: 18 residues. The CDR3 nucleotides are TGTGCCAGCAGCTCGGTTGGGACAGGCAGTACTGGGGCCAACGTCCTGACTTTC. Protein: CASSSVGTGSTGANVLTF.

The chain uses TRBV7-8 and TRBJ2-5; no clear D. This CDR3 has 12 amino acids. In germline, CDR1 is SGHVS, CDR2 FQNEAQ. Trimming left V 5 bases short and J 4 bases short, with 8 bases between. CDR3 bases: TGTGCCAGCAGCGCGGAAGTAGAGACCCAGTACTTC. It codes for CASSAEVETQYF.

The V and J genes are TRBV18 and TRBJ2-2, with 9 bases matching TRBD1. CDR1 and CDR2 from the germline V gene are KGHSH and LQKENI. J lost 6 bases, V lost 8 bases, and 7 bases had no gene match. This CDR3 has 14 amino acids. For the CDR3, the DNA is TGTGCCAGCCATCCAGACAGGGGGTCCGGGGAGCTGTTTTTT. The encoded protein is CASHPDRGSGELFF.

This clone showed up just once. J is TRBJ1-6 and V is TRBV27; D is uncertain. Trimming removed 2 bases at V and 5 bases at J, with 10 bases between. Germline assignment: CDR1 MNHEY and CDR2 SMNVEV (reference sequence). The length of the CDR3 is 15 residues. CDR3 nucleotide sequence: TGTGCCAGCAGTTTAAGCGCCCCCCATAATTCACCCCTCCACTTT. Encoded protein: CASSLSAPHNSPLHF.

The chain combines TRBV2 with TRBJ1-1; a possible D gene is TRBD1 (5 bases). The CDR3 loop spans 15 amino acids. The V end was cut by 1 base, the J end by 1 base, with 10 bases between. Germline assignment: CDR1 SNHLY and CDR2 FYNNEI. The CDR3 nucleotides read TGTGCCAGCAGTGAAGGGCAGGGTGGGAACACTGAAGCTTTCTTT. Protein sequence: CASSEGQGGNTEAFF.

The chain combines TRBV5-4 with TRBJ2-1; the D gene is possibly TRBD2 (7 bases). The germline CDR1 and CDR2 sequences are SGHNT and YYREEE (reference sequence). Deletions cut 4 bases from V and 5 bases from J, with 16 bases between. CDR3 length: 15 residues. The CDR3 region has the DNA TGTGCCAGCAGCCTAGGGGGGGCGACAAACAATGAGCAGTTCTTC. Translated, it gives CASSLGGATNNEQFF.

The chain is built from TRBV28 and TRBJ1-5; D uncertain. Trimming removed 2 bases from V and 3 bases from J, with 8 bases in between. Germline V gives CDR1 MDHEN, CDR2 SYDVKM. The CDR3 is 14 residues long. The CDR3 DNA follows: TGTGCCAGCAGTTTAAAACAGAACAATCAGCCCCAGCATTTT. Translating it yields CASSLKQNNQPQHF. Complete variable domain (other parts from reference TRBV28 and TRBJ1-5): DVKVTQSSRYLVKRTGEKVFLECVQDMDHENMFWYRQDPGLGLRLIYFSYDVKMKEKGDIPEGYSVSREKKERFSLILESASTNQTSMYLCASSLKQNNQPQHFGDGTRLSIL.

The V gene is TRBV19, the J gene TRBJ1-5, with 7 bases lining up with TRBD1. Per the germline V gene, CDR1 is LNHDA and CDR2 is SQIVND (reference sequence). With 4 bases clipped from V and 2 bases from J, the junction kept 8 bases outside the gene matches. This CDR3 is built from 16 residues. CDR3 in DNA: TGTGCCAGTAGTACGCCAGGGGGTTCGGGCAATCAGCCCCAGCATTTT. Protein: CASSTPGGSGNQPQHF.

In its sample, this clone was seen a few times. V is TRBV10-2 and J is TRBJ2-1; 7 bases are shared with TRBD2. The V gene end was trimmed by 4 bases and the J gene end by 9 bases; junction bases not matched to a gene: 3. CDR3 length: 12 residues. Germline V gene lookup returns CDR1 WSHSY and CDR2 SAAADI. CDR3 in DNA: TGCGCCAGCAGTGTACTAGCGCCTGAGCAGTTCTTC. Its protein is CASSVLAPEQFF.

The chain combines TRBV7-6 with TRBJ2-5; no clear D. CDR3 length: 16 residues. In germline, CDR1 is SGHVS, CDR2 FNYEAQ. Trimming took off 1 base at V and 5 bases at J, with 17 bases between the two ends. The CDR3 coding sequence is TGTGCCAGCAGCTTAGTCCGCGCGGTTCAGGAGGAGACCCAGTACTTC. It translates to CASSLVRAVQEETQYF. The full variable domain, rest sourced from reference TRBV7-6 and TRBJ2-5, is GAGVSQSPRYKVTKRGQDVALRCDPISGHVSLYWYRQALGQGPEFLTYFNYEAQQDKSGLPNDRFSAERPEGSISTLTIQRTEQRDSAMYRCASSLVRAVQEETQYFGPGTRLLVL.

CDR3 nucleotide sequence: TGTGCCAGCAGCTTAACGCCCAGGGGAATGAACACTGAAGCTTTCTTT. Translation: CASSLTPRGMNTEAFF. This chain links TRBV7-3 with TRBJ1-1, with a tentative D call TRBD1 (6 bases). In germline, CDR1 is SGHTA, CDR2 FQGTGA. Trimming removed 0 bases from V and 0 bases from J, with 11 bases in between. This CDR3 contains 16 residues.

This chain joins TRBV7-3 and TRBJ1-2; the match to TRBD1 covers 9 bases. With 4 bases clipped from V and 8 bases from J, the junction kept 8 bases outside the gene matches. CDR1 SGHTA and CDR2 FQGTGA come from the germline V gene. There are 14 residues in the CDR3. The CDR3 sequence: CASSSQQGAGGYTF. CDR3 DNA: TGTGCCAGCAGCTCTCAACAGGGGGCAGGGGGCTACACCTTC.

The rearrangement joins TRBV5-6 to TRBJ1-5; TRBD1 agrees at 9 bases. There are 16 residues in the CDR3. Trimming removed 4 bases from V and 2 bases from J; junction bases left unmatched: 7. The germline gives CDR1 SGHDT, CDR2 YYEEEE. The CDR3 region is CASSGGTGLGNQPQHF. CDR3 bases: TGTGCCAGCAGCGGGGGGACAGGGCTGGGCAATCAGCCCCAGCATTTT.

This clone was found a few times. The chain employs TRBV29-1 and TRBJ2-1; TRBD1 might be the D (5 bases). CDR3 length equals 12 residues. Germline V CDR1 and CDR2: SQVTM, ANQGSEA. The germline V and J ends were trimmed by 8 bases and 7 bases, with 15 bases remaining between them. CDR3 loop: CSLRKQGNEQFF. The CDR3, as DNA: TGCAGCCTCAGAAAGCAGGGAAATGAGCAGTTCTTC.

V gene TRBV18 combines with J gene TRBJ1-1; 8 nucleotides align to TRBD1. The length of the CDR3 is 12 residues. The junction had 4 bases not matched to a gene; V was cut back by 5 bases and J by 8 bases. Germline CDR1 KGHSH, CDR2 LQKENI. The CDR3 sequence is CASSTDRGEAFF. CDR3 sequence (DNA): TGTGCCAGCTCAACTGACAGGGGAGAAGCTTTCTTT.

V usage is TRBV2 and J usage is TRBJ1-6; D gene uncertain. Germline V gene sequence: CDR1 SNHLY, CDR2 FYNNEI. The length of the CDR3 is 15 residues. V was shortened by 0 bases and J by 11 bases, with 14 bases between the two germline ends. The CDR3 protein is CASSEAKVTRPPLHF. The CDR3 DNA reads as TGTGCCAGCAGTGAAGCTAAGGTTACCCGTCCACCCCTCCACTTT. The full variable domain, in which reference TRBV2 and TRBJ1-6 provide the parts outside the CDR3, is EPEVTQTPSHQVTQMGQEVILRCVPISNHLYFYWYRQILGQKVEFLVSFYNNEISEKSEIFDDQFSVERPDGSNFTLKIRSTKLEDSAMYFCASSEAKVTRPPLHFGNGTRLTVT.

The V and J genes are TRBV20-1 and TRBJ2-1; 11 nucleotides agree with TRBD1. Germline V gene lookup returns CDR1 DFQATT and CDR2 SNEGSKA (reference sequence). The trim removed 3 bases at V and 2 bases at J, leaving 6 bases unmatched. The CDR3 has 16 residues. The CDR3 protein is CSASHRDRGAYNEQFF. The DNA for the CDR3 is TGCAGTGCTAGTCACCGGGACAGGGGGGCCTACAATGAGCAGTTCTTC.

The V and J genes are TRBV7-8 and TRBJ1-3; the D gene is possibly TRBD1 (5 bases). CDR3 size: 13 residues. The germline CDR1 and CDR2 sequences are SGHVS and FQNEAQ. V lost 7 bases to trimming and J lost 7 bases, with 14 bases between them. The CDR3 DNA reads as TGTGCCAGCATGCGGGGAAGGGGCAACACCATATATTTT. Protein sequence: CASMRGRGNTIYF.